The rows below give T cell receptor beta chains drawn from one sample of a study of blood T cells in healthy people across ages. TCRdb independently ran MiXCR on the 5' RACE reads; one entry per CDR3 protein. The sample has 1.5 million to 2 million distinct CDR3 sequences; less than 50% are singletons. Material for sequencing was blood. These receptors were taken from a woman aged 35 to 49 in good health. Each CDR3 is given with its conserved first and last residue. Each record gives: J gene, V gene, D gene, clone size, CDR3 protein, CDR3 DNA. D genes are given only for firm matches. Not all rows give a size; the values are once, few, many and, for expanded clones, a class.

J: TRBJ1-2
V: TRBV12-3/TRBV12-4
D: -
size: few
CDR3: CASIPFGGAVDGYTF
DNA: TGTGCCAGCATTCCGTTCGGGGGCGCAGTAGACGGCTACACCTTC

J: TRBJ2-5
V: TRBV28
D: -
size: -
CDR3: CASSANEGREETQYF
DNA: TGTGCCAGCAGCGCCAACGAGGGGAGAGAAGAGACCCAGTACTTC

J: TRBJ2-3
V: TRBV24-1
D: TRBD1
size: -
CDR3: CATSDFGTGLLGTQYF
DNA: TGTGCCACCAGTGATTTCGGGACAGGGCTTCTTGGTACGCAGTATTTT

J: TRBJ2-1
V: TRBV7-2
D: TRBD2
size: -
CDR3: CASRFREAGGSEQFF
DNA: TGTGCCAGCAGATTCCGGGAAGCGGGGGGGTCTGAGCAGTTCTTC

J: TRBJ1-2
V: TRBV28
D: TRBD1
size: -
CDR3: CASSLSPRDSRIGYTF
DNA: TGTGCCAGCAGTTTATCCCCGCGGGACAGTCGGATTGGCTACACCTTC

J: TRBJ2-5
V: TRBV5-1
D: -
size: -
CDR3: CASSLDPGRVQETQYF
DNA: TGCGCCAGCAGCTTGGACCCAGGGCGGGTTCAAGAGACCCAGTACTTC

J: TRBJ2-7
V: TRBV20-1
D: TRBD2
size: few
CDR3: CSANGLGRYEQYF
DNA: TGCAGTGCTAACGGACTAGGCCGATACGAGCAGTACTTC

J: TRBJ2-6
V: TRBV6-5
D: -
size: -
CDR3: CASSYSNGASSGANVLTF
DNA: TGTGCCAGCAGTTACTCCAACGGTGCAAGCTCTGGGGCCAACGTCCTGACTTTC

J: TRBJ2-5
V: TRBV7-2
D: TRBD1
size: few
CDR3: CASSSLQGAQETQYF
DNA: TGTGCCAGCAGCTCACTACAGGGGGCCCAAGAGACCCAGTACTTC

J: TRBJ2-5
V: TRBV12-3/TRBV12-4
D: TRBD1
size: few
CDR3: CASNLRQGPRETQYF
DNA: TGTGCCAGCAATCTTCGACAGGGCCCTAGGGAGACCCAGTACTTC

J: TRBJ2-7
V: TRBV7-2
D: -
size: -
CDR3: CASSRVPGTHNEQYF
DNA: TGTGCCAGCAGTCGAGTCCCCGGGACCCATAACGAGCAGTACTTC

J: TRBJ1-6
V: TRBV27
D: TRBD1
size: -
CDR3: CASRSPGQGNSPLHF
DNA: TGTGCCAGCAGGAGCCCGGGACAGGGAAATTCACCCCTCCACTTT

J: TRBJ2-7
V: TRBV7-2
D: -
size: few
CDR3: CASSSLSLEGQYF
DNA: TGTGCCAGCAGCTCCCTATCTCTCGAGGGGCAGTACTTC

J: TRBJ2-7
V: TRBV2
D: TRBD1
size: few
CDR3: CASRADRGLSSYEQYF
DNA: TGTGCCAGCAGAGCCGACAGGGGCCTAAGCTCCTACGAGCAGTACTTC

J: TRBJ2-1
V: TRBV7-3
D: TRBD2
size: -
CDR3: CASSLRLAGGTDEQFF
DNA: TGTGCCAGCAGCTTACGACTAGCGGGGGGGACAGATGAGCAGTTCTTC

J: TRBJ2-5
V: TRBV27
D: -
size: few
CDR3: CASRALTGTQYF
DNA: TGTGCCAGCAGGGCCCTTACGGGGACCCAGTACTTC

J: TRBJ2-7
V: TRBV27
D: -
size: -
CDR3: CASSLAPGGDYEQYF
DNA: TGTGCCAGCAGTTTAGCCCCTGGGGGAGACTACGAGCAGTACTTC

J: TRBJ2-7
V: TRBV11-2
D: TRBD1
size: -
CDR3: CASSLGDRGFLVQYF
DNA: TGTGCCAGCAGCTTAGGGGACAGGGGTTTTCTTGTGCAGTACTTC

J: TRBJ2-3
V: TRBV6-2/TRBV6-3
D: -
size: -
CDR3: CASRNGFPRTDTQYF
DNA: TGTGCCAGCAGGAACGGCTTCCCCCGCACAGATACGCAGTATTTT

J: TRBJ2-3
V: TRBV20-1
D: TRBD2
size: -
CDR3: CSASLLAGGEDTQYF
DNA: TGCAGTGCTAGTCTCCTAGCGGGGGGTGAAGATACGCAGTATTTT

J: TRBJ2-1
V: TRBV11-3
D: TRBD2
size: few
CDR3: CASSWDGGVDEQFF
DNA: TGTGCCAGCAGCTGGGATGGGGGGGTGGATGAGCAGTTCTTC

J: TRBJ2-3
V: TRBV7-2
D: -
size: -
CDR3: CASSFERRRTDTQYF
DNA: TGTGCCAGCAGCTTCGAGCGGAGACGCACAGATACGCAGTATTTT

J: TRBJ2-5
V: TRBV6-2/TRBV6-3
D: -
size: -
CDR3: CASSPLGLQEAQYF
DNA: TGTGCCAGCAGTCCACTTGGGCTCCAAGAGGCCCAGTACTTC

J: TRBJ1-6
V: TRBV13
D: TRBD1
size: -
CDR3: CASSLGQGEGSPLHF
DNA: TGTGCCAGCAGCCTAGGACAGGGCGAGGGTTCACCCCTCCACTTT

J: TRBJ2-7
V: TRBV28
D: -
size: -
CDR3: CASSLDGLGEQYF
DNA: TGTGCCAGCAGTTTGGACGGTCTGGGAGAGCAGTACTTC

J: TRBJ2-3
V: TRBV7-2
D: TRBD2
size: -
CDR3: CASSLKGALAGDDTQYF
DNA: TGTGCCAGCAGCTTAAAGGGGGCACTAGCGGGGGACGATACGCAGTATTTT

J: TRBJ2-1
V: TRBV7-8
D: TRBD2
size: -
CDR3: CASSLGLAGGQFF
DNA: TGTGCCAGCAGCTTGGGTCTAGCGGGGGGGCAGTTCTTC

J: TRBJ2-5
V: TRBV4-2
D: TRBD2
size: -
CDR3: CVSSPGIAGGPETQYF
DNA: TGTGTCAGCAGCCCAGGAATAGCGGGGGGGCCAGAGACCCAGTACTTC

J: TRBJ2-3
V: TRBV6-1
D: -
size: -
CDR3: CASSGVGLRFLPTDTQYF
DNA: TGTGCCAGCAGTGGCGTCGGTTTGCGGTTCCTCCCCACAGATACGCAGTATTTT

J: TRBJ2-7
V: TRBV20-1
D: -
size: -
CDR3: CSAVRDFSSYEQYF
DNA: TGCAGTGCTGTCCGGGACTTTAGCTCCTACGAGCAGTACTTC